This T cell receptor beta chain stems from a study of blood T cells in healthy people across ages. Combining a sample-barcoded 5' primer with a J-beta primer mix, a second PCR ran for roughly 6 to 12 cycles. Via MiXCR, TCRdb re-called the 5' RACE reads, giving one row per CDR3 protein. The sample holds roughly 1,100,000 distinct CDR3 sequences, approximately 25% seen once. The same sample was also studied in work on T cells of mothers and their children. According to that study: Second-PCR amplification with M1S added sample barcodes and 2-4 random nucleotides. Regardless of relatedness, pairs show thymic selection shaping TCR recombination output in a similar manner. It was observed that no persistent microchimeric T cell clones could be detected.

The sequence was obtained from a girl aged 2-10 years in good health. The source material was blood.

CDR3 nucleotide sequence: TGTGCCAGCAGCTTAGATGGGGTCACAGGAGGGGAGACCCAGTACTTC. Amino acid sequence: CASSLDGVTGGETQYF. The rearrangement uses TRBV11-2 and TRBJ2-5; D possibly corresponds to TRBD2 (6 bases). Germline values: CDR1 SGHAT, CDR2 FQNNGV. The CDR3 has 16 amino acids. The V and J ends lost 0 bases and 5 bases respectively, with 16 bases between them.